The sequence of this TCR beta chain was determined in a study of blood T cell repertoires in COVID-19. With 8 bases clipped from V and 7 bases from J, the junction kept 15 bases outside the gene matches. Germline CDR1 SGHRS, CDR2 YFSETQ. The CDR3 consists of 16 residues. Libraries were prepared by immunoSEQ multiplex PCR; TCRdb keeps only in-frame clonotypes and omits some of them. The table records approximately 180,000 clones, around 73% of them present only once. This chain links TRBV5-1 with TRBJ1-6; TRBD1 agrees at 7 bases. Sequenced input: PBMCs or T cells enriched from blood (not recorded which). The TCR originated in a woman aged 50 to 60 who had recovered from COVID-19. The CDR3 sequence: CASRQGDGGGNSPLHF. The CDR3, as DNA: TGCGCCAGTCGGCAGGGGGACGGGGGTGGAAATTCACCCCTCCACTTT.